The clone carrying this T cell receptor (beta chain) came up a few times. Germline V gene sequence: CDR1 SGHRS, CDR2 YFSETQ. The J segment lost 1 base and the V segment lost 3 bases, leaving 3 bases of the junction unmatched. CDR3 length: 16 amino acids. TCR alpha and TCR beta cDNA libraries carrying sample barcodes and UMIs came from 5'RACE with constant-segment primers. TCRdb called the 5' RACE reads again in MiXCR, with one record for every CDR3 protein. The profile shows 550,000 to 600,000 distinct CDR3 sequences, 17% of them singletons. The data originate from a study of T-cell memory formation after mild COVID-19.

Sequencing was carried out using PBMCs or a T cell subset sorted from them (not recorded which). This clonotype originated in an adult woman who had mild COVID-19 (a few samples of this study predate the infection). Cell type and time point are not known. The V call is TRBV5-1, the J call TRBJ2-5, with 13 bases lining up with TRBD2. The CDR3, as DNA: TGCGCCAGCAGCTGGGGGACTAGCGGGACCCAAGAGACCCAGTACTTC. It yields the protein CASSWGTSGTQETQYF.